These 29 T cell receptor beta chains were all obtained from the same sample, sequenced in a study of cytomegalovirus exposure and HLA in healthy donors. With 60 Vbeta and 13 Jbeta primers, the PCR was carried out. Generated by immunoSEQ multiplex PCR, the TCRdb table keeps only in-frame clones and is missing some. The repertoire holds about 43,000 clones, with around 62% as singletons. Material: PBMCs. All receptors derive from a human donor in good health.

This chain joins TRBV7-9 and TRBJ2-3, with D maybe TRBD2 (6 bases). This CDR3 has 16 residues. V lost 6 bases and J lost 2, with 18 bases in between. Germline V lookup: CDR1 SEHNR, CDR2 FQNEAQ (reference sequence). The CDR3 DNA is TGTGCCAGCAGTAAAAGCGATGGGGGGATCACAGATACGCAGTATTTT. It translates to CASSKSDGGITDTQYF.

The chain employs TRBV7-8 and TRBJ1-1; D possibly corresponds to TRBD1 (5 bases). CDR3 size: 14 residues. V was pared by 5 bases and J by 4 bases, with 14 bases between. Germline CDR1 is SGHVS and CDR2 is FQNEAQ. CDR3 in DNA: TGTGCCAGCAGCCAAAGGGAGGGGAGCACTGAAGCTTTCTTT. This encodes CASSQREGSTEAFF.

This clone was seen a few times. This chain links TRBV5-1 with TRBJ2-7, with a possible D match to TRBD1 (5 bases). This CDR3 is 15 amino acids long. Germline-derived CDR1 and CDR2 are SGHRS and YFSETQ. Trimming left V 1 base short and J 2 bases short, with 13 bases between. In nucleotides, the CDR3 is TGCGCCAGCAGCTTGAGGCCAGGGCACGCCTACGAGCAGTACTTC. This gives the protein CASSLRPGHAYEQYF.

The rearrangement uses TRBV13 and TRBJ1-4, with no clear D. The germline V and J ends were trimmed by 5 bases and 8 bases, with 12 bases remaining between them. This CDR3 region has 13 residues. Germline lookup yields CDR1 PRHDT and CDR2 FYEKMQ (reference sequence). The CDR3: CASSPAMEEKLFF. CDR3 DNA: TGTGCCAGCAGCCCCGCAATGGAGGAAAAACTGTTTTTT.

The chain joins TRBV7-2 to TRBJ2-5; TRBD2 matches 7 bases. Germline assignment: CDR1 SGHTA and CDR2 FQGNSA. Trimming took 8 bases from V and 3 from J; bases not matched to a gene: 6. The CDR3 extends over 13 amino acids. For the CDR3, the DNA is TGTGCCAGCCGCATTCTAGCGGAAGAGACCCAGTACTTC. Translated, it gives CASRILAEETQYF.

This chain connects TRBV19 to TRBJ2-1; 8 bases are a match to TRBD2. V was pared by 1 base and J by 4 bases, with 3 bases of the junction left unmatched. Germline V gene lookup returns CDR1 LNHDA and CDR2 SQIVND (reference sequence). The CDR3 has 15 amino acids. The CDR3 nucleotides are TGTGCCAGTAGTATAGTAATAGCGGGGTACAATGAGCAGTTCTTC. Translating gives CASSIVIAGYNEQFF.

CDR3: CASSLSPGNYGYTF. The CDR3 bases are TGCGCCAGCAGCTTGTCTCCAGGGAACTATGGCTACACCTTC. The gene calls are TRBV5-1 and TRBJ1-2; D perhaps matches TRBD1 (5 bases). CDR1 SGHRS and CDR2 YFSETQ come from the germline V gene. V was shortened by 1 base and J by 2 bases, with 9 bases between the two germline ends. The CDR3 is 14 amino acids.

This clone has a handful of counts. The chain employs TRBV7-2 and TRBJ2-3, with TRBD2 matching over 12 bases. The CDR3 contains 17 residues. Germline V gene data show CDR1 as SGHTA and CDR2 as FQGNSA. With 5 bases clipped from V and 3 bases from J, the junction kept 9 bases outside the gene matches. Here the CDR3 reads CASSRRTSGVGTDTQYF. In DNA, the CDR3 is TGTGCCAGCAGCCGCCGGACTAGCGGGGTGGGAACAGATACGCAGTATTTT.

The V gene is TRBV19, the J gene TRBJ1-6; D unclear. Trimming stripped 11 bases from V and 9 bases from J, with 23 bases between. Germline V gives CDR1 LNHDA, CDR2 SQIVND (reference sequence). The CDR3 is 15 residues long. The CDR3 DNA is TGTGCCGGCTCGCCTCCCACGACCACGGGTTCACCCCTCCACTTT. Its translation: CAGSPPTTTGSPLHF.

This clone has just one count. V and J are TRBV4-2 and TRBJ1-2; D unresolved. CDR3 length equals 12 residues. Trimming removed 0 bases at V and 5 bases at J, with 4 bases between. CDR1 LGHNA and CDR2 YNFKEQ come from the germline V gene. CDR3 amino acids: CASSQDMYGYTF. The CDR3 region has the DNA TGTGCCAGCAGCCAAGATATGTATGGCTACACCTTC.

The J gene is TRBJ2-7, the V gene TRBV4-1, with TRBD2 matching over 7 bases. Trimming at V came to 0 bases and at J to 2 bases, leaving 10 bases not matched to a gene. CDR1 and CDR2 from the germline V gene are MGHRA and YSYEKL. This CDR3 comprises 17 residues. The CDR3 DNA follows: TGCGCCAGCAGCCAAGATCCGAGGCCGGGAGGACCCTACGAGCAGTACTTC. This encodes CASSQDPRPGGPYEQYF.

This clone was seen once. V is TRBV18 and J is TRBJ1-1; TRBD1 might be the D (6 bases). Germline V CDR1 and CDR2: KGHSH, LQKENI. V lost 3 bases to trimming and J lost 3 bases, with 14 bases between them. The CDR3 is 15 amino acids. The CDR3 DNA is TGTGCCAGCTCACCCCAGGGGAGACGAGACACTGAAGCTTTCTTT. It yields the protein CASSPQGRRDTEAFF.

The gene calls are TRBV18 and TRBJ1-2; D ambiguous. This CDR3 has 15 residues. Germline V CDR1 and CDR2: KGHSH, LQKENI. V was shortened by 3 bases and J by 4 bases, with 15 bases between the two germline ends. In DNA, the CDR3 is TGTGCCAGCTCACCCCTGGGAGATCCATTCTATGGCTACACCTTC. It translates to CASSPLGDPFYGYTF.

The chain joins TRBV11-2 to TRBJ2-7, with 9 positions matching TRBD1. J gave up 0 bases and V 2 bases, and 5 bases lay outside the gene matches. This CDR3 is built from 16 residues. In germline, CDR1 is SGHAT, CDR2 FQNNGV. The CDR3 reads CASSLISGQGSYEQYF. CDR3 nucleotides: TGTGCCAGCAGCTTAATATCGGGACAGGGCTCCTACGAGCAGTACTTC.

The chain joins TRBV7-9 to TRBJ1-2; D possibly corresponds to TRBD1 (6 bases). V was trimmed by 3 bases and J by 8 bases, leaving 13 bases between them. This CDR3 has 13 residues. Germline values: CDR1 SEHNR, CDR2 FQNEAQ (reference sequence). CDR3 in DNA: TGTGCCAGCAGCTTGGGGGCGGGGGACGGCTACACCTTC. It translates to CASSLGAGDGYTF.

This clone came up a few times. The CDR3, as DNA: TGTGCCAGCAGCCAAAAAGGGACAGGGGGCAATCAGCCCCAGCATTTT. Translation gives CASSQKGTGGNQPQHF. This chain joins TRBV4-2 and TRBJ1-5; 10 bases line up with TRBD1. V gave up 2 bases and J gave up 2 bases; unmatched junction bases: 3. The CDR3 consists of 16 residues. Germline V lookup: CDR1 LGHNA, CDR2 YNFKEQ.

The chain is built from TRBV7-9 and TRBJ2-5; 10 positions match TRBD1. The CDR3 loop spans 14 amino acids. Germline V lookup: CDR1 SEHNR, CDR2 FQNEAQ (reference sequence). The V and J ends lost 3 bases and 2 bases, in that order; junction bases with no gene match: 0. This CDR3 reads CASSLDRGQETQYF. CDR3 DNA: TGTGCCAGCAGCTTGGACAGGGGGCAAGAGACCCAGTACTTC.

The CDR3 here is CASSLPGGSGNTIYF. The CDR3 region has the DNA TGTGCCAGCAGTTTGCCAGGGGGCTCTGGAAACACCATATATTTT. The J gene is TRBJ1-3, the V gene TRBV28; 7 positions agree with TRBD1. The CDR3 runs 15 residues. Germline trimming cut 3 bases from V and 0 bases from J; bases unmatched to any gene: 2. CDR1 and CDR2 from the germline V gene are MDHEN and SYDVKM.

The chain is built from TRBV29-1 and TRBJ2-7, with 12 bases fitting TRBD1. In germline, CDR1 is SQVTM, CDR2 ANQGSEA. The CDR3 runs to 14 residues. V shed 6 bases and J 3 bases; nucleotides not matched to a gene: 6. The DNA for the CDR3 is TGCAGCGTAGGGGACAGGGGGCAACGCTACGAGCAGTACTTC. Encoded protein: CSVGDRGQRYEQYF.

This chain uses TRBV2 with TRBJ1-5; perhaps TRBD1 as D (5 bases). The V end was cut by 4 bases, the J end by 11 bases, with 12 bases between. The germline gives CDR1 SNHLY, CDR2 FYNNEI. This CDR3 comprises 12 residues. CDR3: CASSGGGGAQHF. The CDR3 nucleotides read TGTGCCAGCAGTGGGGGCGGAGGGGCCCAGCATTTT.

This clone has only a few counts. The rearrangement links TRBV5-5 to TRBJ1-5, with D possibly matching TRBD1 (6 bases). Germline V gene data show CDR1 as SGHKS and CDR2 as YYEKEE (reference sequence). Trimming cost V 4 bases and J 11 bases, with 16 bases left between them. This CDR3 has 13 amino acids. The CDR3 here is CASSNLQGLTQHF. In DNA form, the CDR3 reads TGTGCCAGCAGCAACCTACAGGGTTTGACCCAGCATTTT. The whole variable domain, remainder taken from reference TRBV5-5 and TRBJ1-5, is DAGVTQSPTHLIKTRGQQVTLRCSPISGHKSVSWYQQVLGQGPQFIFQYYEKEERGRGNFPDRFSARQFPNYSSELNVNALLLGDSALYLCASSNLQGLTQHFGDGTRLSIL.

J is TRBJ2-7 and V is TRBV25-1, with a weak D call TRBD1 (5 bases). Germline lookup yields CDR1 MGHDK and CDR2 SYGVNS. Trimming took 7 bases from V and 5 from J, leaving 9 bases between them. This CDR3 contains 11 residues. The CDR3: CASTWGHEQYF. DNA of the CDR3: TGTGCCAGCACTTGGGGCCACGAGCAGTACTTC.

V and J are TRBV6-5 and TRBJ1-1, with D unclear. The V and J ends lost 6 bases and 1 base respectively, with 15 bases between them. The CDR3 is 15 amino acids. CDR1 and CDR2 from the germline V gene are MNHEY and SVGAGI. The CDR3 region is CASSSPRRGNTEAFF. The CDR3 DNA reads TGTGCCAGCAGCTCCCCGCGACGGGGGAACACTGAAGCTTTCTTT.

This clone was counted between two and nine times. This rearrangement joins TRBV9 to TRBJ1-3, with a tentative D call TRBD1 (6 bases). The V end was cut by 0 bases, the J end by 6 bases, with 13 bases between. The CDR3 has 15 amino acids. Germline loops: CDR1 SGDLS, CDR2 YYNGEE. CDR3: CASSVGQGNQNTIYF. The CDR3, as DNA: TGTGCCAGCAGCGTAGGGCAGGGGAATCAAAACACCATATATTTT.

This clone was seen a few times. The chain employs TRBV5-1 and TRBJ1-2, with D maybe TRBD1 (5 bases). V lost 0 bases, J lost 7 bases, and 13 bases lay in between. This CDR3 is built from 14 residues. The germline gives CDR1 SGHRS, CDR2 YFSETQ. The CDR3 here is CASSLESRVGGYTF. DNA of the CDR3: TGCGCCAGCAGCTTGGAGTCCAGGGTTGGTGGCTACACCTTC.

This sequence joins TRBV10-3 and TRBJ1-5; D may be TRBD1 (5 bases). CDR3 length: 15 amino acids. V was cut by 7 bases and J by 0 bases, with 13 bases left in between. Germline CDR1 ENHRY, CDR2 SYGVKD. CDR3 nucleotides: TGTGCCATCACGGACAACCTCGGTAGCAATCAGCCCCAGCATTTT. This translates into CAITDNLGSNQPQHF.

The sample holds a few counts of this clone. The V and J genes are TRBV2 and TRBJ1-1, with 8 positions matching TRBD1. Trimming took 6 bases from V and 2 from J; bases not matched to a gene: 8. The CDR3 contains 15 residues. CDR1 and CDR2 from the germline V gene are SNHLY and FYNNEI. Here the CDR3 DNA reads TGTGCCAGCAGGGGCCGGGACAGGAAAAACACTGAAGCTTTCTTT. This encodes CASRGRDRKNTEAFF. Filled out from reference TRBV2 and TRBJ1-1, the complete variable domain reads EPEVTQTPSHQVTQMGQEVILRCVPISNHLYFYWYRQILGQKVEFLVSFYNNEISEKSEIFDDQFSVERPDGSNFTLKIRSTKLEDSAMYFCASRGRDRKNTEAFFGQGTRLTVV.

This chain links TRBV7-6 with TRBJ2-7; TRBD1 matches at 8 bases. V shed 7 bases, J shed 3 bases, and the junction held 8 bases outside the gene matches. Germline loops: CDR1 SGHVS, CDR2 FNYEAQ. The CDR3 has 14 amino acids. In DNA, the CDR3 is TGTGCCAGCAAACCCAGACAGGGGAGCTACGAGCAGTACTTC. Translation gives CASKPRQGSYEQYF.

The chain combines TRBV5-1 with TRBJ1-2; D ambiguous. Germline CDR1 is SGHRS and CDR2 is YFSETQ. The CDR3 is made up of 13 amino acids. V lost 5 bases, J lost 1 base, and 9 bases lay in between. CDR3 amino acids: CASRPPSNYGYTF. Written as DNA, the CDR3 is TGCGCCAGCAGGCCGCCGAGTAACTATGGCTACACCTTC.